The T cell receptor (beta chain) under discussion was sequenced for a study of cytomegalovirus exposure and HLA in healthy donors. Points from the study as a whole: There were 160 or so TCR beta chains listed as cytomegalovirus-associated. A later examination showed that TCR association rates differed by HLA locus, with DRB1 most and HLA-C fewest.

The PCR had 60 Vbeta and 13 Jbeta primers. Here immunoSEQ multiplex PCR was the method, and the copy in TCRdb shows in-frame clones only, minus some. The repertoire holds around 210,000 clones, with roughly 78% as singletons. On this clone itself: Its specificity is not known.

V lost 4 bases and J lost 5; bases outside the gene matches: 10. This CDR3 spans 15 amino acids. The germline V gene encodes CDR1 MNHEY and CDR2 SVGAGI. This chain joins TRBV6-5 and TRBJ2-7; 8 bases map to TRBD1. The TCR was taken from a boy under 18 in good health and CMV-seronegative. The sequenced material came from PBMCs. Here the CDR3 DNA reads TGTGCCAGCAGTTCACCCCCGGACAGGGTCAACGAGCAGTACTTC. It encodes CASSSPPDRVNEQYF.